A single sample gave rise to the 20 T cell receptor beta chains below, sequenced in a study of shared clonotypes between healthy human individuals. The protocol was immunoSEQ multiplex PCR, while the TCRdb copy is restricted to in-frame clones and leaves out a portion. The sample yields around 940,000 clones, less than 85% seen once. The sequenced sample consisted of memory CD4+ T cells sorted from blood. The subset was: CD45RA-negative fraction. These receptors were taken from a young man in good health.

About this clone: The same CDR3 is also encoded by other DNA sequences in this sample. The chain has TRBV2 and TRBJ2-3; D remains ambiguous. CDR3 length: 11 residues. The germline V and J ends were trimmed by 8 bases and 2 bases, with 5 bases remaining between them. Germline V gene sequence: CDR1 SNHLY, CDR2 FYNNEI. CDR3 residues: CASSSTDTQYF. CDR3 DNA sequence: TGTGCCAGCTCCTCCACAGATACGCAGTATTTT.

On this clone: A read error is likely here: a far larger clone is one base away. The same CDR3 also results from other DNA sequences found in this sample. This chain joins TRBV7-9 and TRBJ1-4, with TRBD1 matching 9 bases. J was trimmed by 5 bases and V by 5 bases; bases with no gene match: 3. This CDR3 contains 14 residues. Germline lookup yields CDR1 SEHNR and CDR2 FQNEAQ (reference sequence). CDR3 protein: CASSPGTGNEKLFF. The CDR3 DNA follows: TGTGCCAGCAGCCCCGGGACAGGGAATGAAAAACTGTTTTTT.

The genes are TRBV9 and TRBJ1-6; 10 positions match TRBD1. CDR3 length equals 22 residues. Per germline, CDR1 SGDLS and CDR2 YYNGEE. Trimming took 0 bases from V and 8 from J; bases not matched to a gene: 23. The CDR3 loop reads CASSVGLGTTGGYPGPYSPLHF. CDR3 sequence (DNA): TGTGCCAGCAGCGTAGGGCTAGGAACGACAGGGGGCTACCCGGGACCTTATTCACCCCTCCACTTT.

The chain has TRBV19 and TRBJ1-2; 8 positions match TRBD1. Germline CDR1 LNHDA, CDR2 SQIVND (reference sequence). J lost 2 bases, V lost 5 bases, and 7 bases had no gene match. The CDR3 sequence is 15 residues long. This CDR3 reads CASSPRTGPNYGYTF. As DNA, the CDR3 is TGTGCCAGTAGTCCCCGGACAGGGCCCAACTATGGCTACACCTTC. Full variable domain (rest looked up from reference TRBV19 and TRBJ1-2): DGGITQSPKYLFRKEGQNVTLSCEQNLNHDAMYWYRQDPGQGLRLIYYSQIVNDFQKGDIAEGYSVSREKKESFPLTVTSAQKNPTAFYLCASSPRTGPNYGYTFGSGTRLTVV.

The rearrangement uses TRBV2 and TRBJ2-2, with 11 bases matching TRBD1. V was clipped by 6 bases and J by 5 bases; unmatched bases: 2. CDR1 SNHLY and CDR2 FYNNEI come from the germline V gene. The CDR3 sequence is 14 residues long. This CDR3 reads CASRGQGATGELFF. In DNA, the CDR3 is TGTGCCAGCAGAGGACAGGGGGCTACCGGGGAGCTGTTTTTT.

The chain employs TRBV5-4 and TRBJ2-7; tentatively, D is TRBD1 (5 bases). Germline values: CDR1 SGHNT, CDR2 YYREEE (reference sequence). Trimming left V 5 bases short and J 3 bases short, with 12 bases between. The CDR3 is made up of 13 amino acids. CDR3: CASSSRTNYEQYF. CDR3 nucleotides: TGTGCCAGCAGTTCCCGGACAAACTACGAGCAGTACTTC.

This clone was observed a handful of times. The chain carries TRBV25-1 and TRBJ2-2, with D tentatively TRBD1 (5 bases). Between the trimmed V and J ends, which lost 5 bases and 1 base, there was a span of 8 bases. This CDR3 comprises 14 residues. Germline CDR1 reads MGHDK; CDR2 reads SYGVNS. CDR3 amino acids: CASSPQVNTGELFF. The CDR3 nucleotides are TGTGCCAGCAGTCCACAGGTGAACACCGGGGAGCTGTTTTTT.

This sequence joins TRBV30 and TRBJ2-1, with 10 bases that match TRBD1. The germline V gene has CDR1 GTSNPN and CDR2 SVGIG (reference sequence). The J segment lost 9 bases and the V segment lost 2 bases, leaving 13 bases of the junction unmatched. The CDR3 is made up of 16 amino acids. CDR3 protein: CAWSPLTGGGGGEQFF. In DNA form, the CDR3 reads TGTGCCTGGAGTCCCCTGACAGGGGGCGGAGGAGGTGAGCAGTTCTTC. Complete variable domain (other parts from reference TRBV30 and TRBJ2-1): SQTIHQWPATLVQPVGSPLSLECTVEGTSNPNLYWYRQAAGRGLQLLFYSVGIGQISSEVPQNLSASRPQDRQFILSSKKLLLSDSGFYLCAWSPLTGGGGGEQFFGPGTRLTVL.

The J gene is TRBJ1-3, the V gene TRBV5-6; 7 positions agree with TRBD1. The CDR3 runs 15 residues. From germline, CDR1 is SGHDT and CDR2 YYEEEE. The ends lost 3 bases at V and 3 bases at J; junction bases unmatched: 6. CDR3 DNA sequence: TGTGCCAGCAGCTCACCGGGGACAGTTGGAAACACCATATATTTT. Translation gives CASSSPGTVGNTIYF.

This rearrangement joins TRBV9 to TRBJ1-4, with a tentative D call TRBD1 (6 bases). Germline CDR1 reads SGDLS; CDR2 reads YYNGEE. The CDR3 consists of 15 residues. Between the trimmed V and J ends, which lost 2 bases and 3 bases, there was a span of 11 bases. The CDR3 region is CASSVSTGPNEKLFF. The DNA for the CDR3 is TGTGCCAGCAGCGTGTCGACAGGACCTAATGAAAAACTGTTTTTT.

The rearrangement uses TRBV5-6 and TRBJ2-5, with TRBD2 matching over 13 bases. V trimming: 5 bases; J trimming: 2 bases; junction bases outside the gene matches: 3. Germline V gene sequence: CDR1 SGHDT, CDR2 YYEEEE. This CDR3 is built from 15 residues. The CDR3 sequence: CASRRTSGGQETQYF. CDR3 coding DNA: TGTGCCAGCAGGCGGACTAGCGGGGGTCAAGAGACCCAGTACTTC.

The chain uses TRBV18 and TRBJ1-5, with D hard to call. This CDR3 comprises 13 residues. Per the germline V gene, CDR1 is KGHSH and CDR2 is LQKENI. The V and J ends lost 3 bases and 4 bases respectively, with 7 bases between them. CDR3 amino acids: CASSPGPNQPQHF. The DNA of the CDR3 is TGTGCCAGCTCACCCGGTCCTAATCAGCCCCAGCATTTT.

The chain uses TRBV10-3 and TRBJ2-6; the D is unclear. V was pared by 4 bases and J by 4 bases, with 11 bases between. The CDR3 consists of 15 residues. The germline V gene has CDR1 ENHRY and CDR2 SYGVKD. CDR3 DNA sequence: TGTGCCATCAGTGTCGCCGGGCGAGGGGCCAACGTCCTGACTTTC. Its translation: CAISVAGRGANVLTF.

CDR3 in DNA: TGTGCCAGCAGTTTAGGGTTGGGCTGGGAAGCTTTCTTT. This gives the protein CASSLGLGWEAFF. The chain couples TRBV28 to TRBJ1-1; no reliable D call. The germline gives CDR1 MDHEN, CDR2 SYDVKM. CDR3 length: 13 residues. V was shortened by 2 bases and J by 8 bases, with 12 bases between the two germline ends. The variable domain in full, with the rest retrieved from reference TRBV28 and TRBJ1-1, is DVKVTQSSRYLVKRTGEKVFLECVQDMDHENMFWYRQDPGLGLRLIYFSYDVKMKEKGDIPEGYSVSREKKERFSLILESASTNQTSMYLCASSLGLGWEAFFGQGTRLTVV.

V gene TRBV30 combines with J gene TRBJ2-5; 8 nucleotides line up with TRBD2. V trimming: 5 bases; J trimming: 4 bases; junction bases outside the gene matches: 3. This CDR3 is 12 amino acids long. CDR1 and CDR2 from the germline V gene are GTSNPN and SVGIG (reference sequence). CDR3 residues: CAWGSGGETQYF. CDR3 nucleotide sequence: TGTGCCTGGGGCAGCGGGGGAGAGACCCAGTACTTC.

Only a few counts were recorded for this clone. V usage is TRBV7-9 and J usage is TRBJ2-7; 8 nucleotides match TRBD2. This CDR3 region has 12 residues. CDR1 SEHNR and CDR2 FQNEAQ come from the germline V gene (reference sequence). V trimming: 5 bases; J trimming: 3 bases; junction bases outside the gene matches: 0. CDR3 DNA sequence: TGTGCCAGCAGCGCGGGGGGCTACGAGCAGTACTTC. Its protein is CASSAGGYEQYF.

This clone was counted a single time. The chain employs TRBV18 and TRBJ2-1, with D unclear. The germline CDR1 and CDR2 sequences are KGHSH and LQKENI. Trimming cost V 0 bases and J 0 bases, with 9 bases left between them. This CDR3 comprises 16 residues. The CDR3 sequence: CASSPPVVPSYNEQFF. The CDR3 nucleotides are TGTGCCAGCTCACCACCTGTAGTCCCCTCCTACAATGAGCAGTTCTTC.

A few counts support this clone. At the DNA level, this CDR3 is encoded by other sequences in the same sample as well. The chain links TRBV19 to TRBJ2-3; D is uncertain. V lost 8 bases, J lost 6 bases, and 9 bases lay in between. The CDR3 has 11 residues. Germline V gene data show CDR1 as LNHDA and CDR2 as SQIVND (reference sequence). The CDR3 spells CASSAADTQYF. In DNA form, the CDR3 reads TGTGCCAGTTCCGCTGCGGATACGCAGTATTTT.

This chain uses TRBV7-2 with TRBJ2-1; the match to TRBD2 covers 9 bases. CDR3 length: 17 residues. After removal of 1 base from V and 3 bases from J, the junction contained 7 bases not matched to a gene. Looked up from germline, CDR1 is SGHTA and CDR2 is FQGNSA. For the CDR3, the DNA is TGTGCCAGCAGCTTAGGCTTCCTAGCGGGGTACTACAATGAGCAGTTCTTC. It is translated as CASSLGFLAGYYNEQFF.

The chain joins TRBV7-2 to TRBJ2-3; D ambiguous. The CDR3 loop spans 15 amino acids. The germline V and J ends were trimmed by 2 bases and 0 bases, with 9 bases remaining between them. The germline CDR1 and CDR2 sequences are SGHTA and FQGNSA. The CDR3 sequence is CASSLSVTSTDTQYF. The CDR3 DNA follows: TGTGCCAGCAGCTTATCGGTTACTAGCACAGATACGCAGTATTTT.